What follows describes a single T cell receptor (beta chain). Its matching antigen is unknown. The sample holds other DNA sequences that translate to the same CDR3. This sample was included in a study of shared clonotypes between healthy human individuals. Overall study findings and caveats: Generally, estimated richness proved larger in naive subsets than it did in memory subsets. The generation probabilities recorded for non-shared clonotypes fell below those of clonotypes shared by all four donors. Naive CD4 clonotypes were shared across a few donors at around 5.4%. Sequencing depth was predicted to influence how clonotypes are shared among donors.

The repertoire was sequenced with immunoSEQ multiplex PCR; TCRdb's copy has only in-frame clones and lacks some. The sample shows a few million clones, approximately 90% of them seen only once. Trimming shortened V by 4 bases and J by 3 bases, and 8 bases separated the two germline ends. The CDR3 spans 13 residues. Germline V gene data show CDR1 as MNHEY and CDR2 as SVGAGI. The source is a man aged 18 to 35 in good health. Sequencing input: naive CD4+ T cells sorted from blood. Subset reported: CD45RA+ positively selected. The chain carries TRBV6-5 and TRBJ2-3; D uncertain. The CDR3 bases are TGTGCCAGCAGTTTGCGGCGGACAGATACGCAGTATTTT. Protein sequence: CASSLRRTDTQYF.